The entry below gives a single T cell receptor beta chain sequence along with its context. The data stem from a study of blood T cell repertoires in COVID-19. Sequenced by immunoSEQ multiplex PCR; TCRdb stores in-frame clones only, minus some. This sample carries fewer than 450,000 clones, roughly nine tenths of them seen once, and the ten largest clones take about 0.93%. Germline CDR1 and CDR2: LGHNA and YNFKEQ. V lost 0 bases to trimming and J lost 5 bases; unmatched junction nucleotides: 15. CDR3 length: 20 residues. The gene calls are TRBV4-2 and TRBJ2-1; TRBD2 matches at 11 bases. The TCR sequence derives from a woman aged 25 to 39 who had recovered from COVID-19. Sequencing was done on a sample of PBMCs or T cells enriched from blood (not recorded which). CDR3 amino acids: CASSQEWLAGGPAGDNEQFF. For the CDR3, the DNA is TGTGCCAGCAGCCAAGAATGGCTAGCGGGGGGCCCGGCGGGAGACAATGAGCAGTTCTTC.